This TCR beta chain is drawn from a study of beta chain features in type 1 diabetes. Turning to this clone: Its antigen remains unknown.

Study results and limitations: The study found moderately but significantly shorter TCRB CDR3s in all four CD4+ subsets of Type 1 diabetes patients. Patients with type 1 diabetes carried fewer insertions and had more deletions at their VDJ junctions. A PCR bias possibly favoring shorter templates would apply equally to patients and controls.

A CD45RO/CCR7/CD25/CD127/CD95/CD27 panel sorted naive, central memory, regulatory and stem cell-like memory CD4+ cells. The CDR3 spans 14 residues. The germline V gene encodes CDR1 KGHSH and CDR2 LQKENI. Trimming left V 0 bases short and J 1 base short, with 5 bases between. cDNA synthesis used the whole RNA isolate, giving expressed TCRB sequences. Here immunoSEQ multiplex PCR was the method, and the copy in TCRdb shows in-frame clones only, minus some. Among around 340,000 clones listed, around 20% were seen once. Material: naive CD4+ T cells from blood. This receptor was identified in a woman aged 18-29 years in good health. The J gene is TRBJ2-3, the V gene TRBV18, with D hard to call. Here the CDR3 DNA reads TGTGCCAGCTCACCACCGTCCGGCACAGATACGCAGTATTTT. This encodes CASSPPSGTDTQYF.